The 23 T cell receptor beta chains below were found in one sample sequenced in a study of shared clonotypes between healthy human individuals. Profiling relied on immunoSEQ multiplex PCR, and the TCRdb table lists in-frame clones only, not all of them. The sample has around 1,000,000 clones; approximately 75% are singletons. The sample taken for sequencing was memory CD4+ T cells from PBMCs. Subset denoted: CD45RA-negative fraction. The receptors were gathered from a man aged 18 to 35 in good health. Some clones in this sample may be carry-over from other donors' samples.

The rearrangement joins TRBV30 to TRBJ2-7, with 9 bases lining up with TRBD1. This CDR3 has 15 residues. With 3 bases clipped from V and 3 bases from J, the junction kept 9 bases outside the gene matches. CDR1 and CDR2 (germline): GTSNPN, SVGIG (reference sequence). The chain's CDR3 is CAWSLAGTGLYEQYF. The CDR3, as DNA: TGTGCCTGGAGCTTAGCCGGGACAGGGCTCTACGAGCAGTACTTC. The full variable domain, with the rest looked up from reference TRBV30 and TRBJ2-7, is SQTIHQWPATLVQPVGSPLSLECTVEGTSNPNLYWYRQAAGRGLQLLFYSVGIGQISSEVPQNLSASRPQDRQFILSSKKLLLSDSGFYLCAWSLAGTGLYEQYFGPGTRLTVT.

Regarding this clone: Within the sample, other DNA sequences also encode this same CDR3. CDR3 DNA sequence: TGTGCCAGTAAGAGGCCGGGACAGGGGCGGGAGCAGTACTTC. Its protein is CASKRPGQGREQYF. V and J are TRBV6-5 and TRBJ2-7, with TRBD1 matching 10 bases. V was pared by 9 bases and J by 7 bases, with 12 bases of the junction left unmatched. The CDR3 extends over 14 amino acids. CDR1 is MNHEY and CDR2 is SVGAGI in the germline V gene.

V is TRBV11-2 and J is TRBJ1-1, with 7 bases that match TRBD1. The CDR3 length is 15 residues. V was clipped by 6 bases and J by 1 base; unmatched bases: 8. The germline V gene has CDR1 SGHAT and CDR2 FQNNGV. CDR3 residues: CASRTPGQRNTEAFF. The CDR3 nucleotides are TGTGCCAGCAGGACACCGGGACAGAGGAACACTGAAGCTTTCTTT.

The chain carries TRBV7-2 and TRBJ2-7; a possible D gene is TRBD1 (5 bases). This CDR3 is 15 amino acids long. V lost 2 bases to trimming and J lost 2 bases, with 13 bases between them. Per germline, CDR1 SGHTA and CDR2 FQGNSA. CDR3 sequence: CASSLRTGLTYEQYF. CDR3 DNA: TGTGCCAGCAGCTTAAGAACAGGCCTAACCTACGAGCAGTACTTC.

The chain joins TRBV28 to TRBJ1-2; D is uncertain. The length of the CDR3 is 15 residues. Germline V CDR1 and CDR2: MDHEN, SYDVKM. The ends were cut back, 7 bases at V and 0 bases at J, with 15 bases in the middle. This CDR3 reads CASISPGRSNYGYTF. CDR3 DNA: TGTGCCAGCATTTCCCCCGGCAGATCTAACTATGGCTACACCTTC.

The chain couples TRBV28 to TRBJ1-3, with 7 bases fitting TRBD1. Germline V CDR1 and CDR2: MDHEN, SYDVKM. Trimming removed 7 bases from V and 0 bases from J; junction bases left unmatched: 9. The CDR3 has 16 amino acids. The CDR3 sequence is CASTWDRRASGNTIYF. The CDR3 DNA reads as TGTGCCAGCACCTGGGACAGACGCGCCTCTGGAAACACCATATATTTT.

In the case of this clone: This is likely a read error, given that the CDR3 carries no conserved phenylalanine or tryptophan at its end. The DNA is omitted, as the CDR3 cannot be located on it reliably, and the CDR3 follows TCRdb's listing. CDR3 region: CASRFGPGGV. This chain joins TRBV21-1 and TRBJ1-1. TRBV21-1 is deemed a pseudogene. Counting both end residues, the CDR3 totals 10 amino acids.

This clone was seen only once. The CDR3 sequence is CASSLGTSGRTYEQYF. As DNA, the CDR3 is TGCGCCAGCAGCTTGGGGACTAGCGGGAGAACCTACGAGCAGTACTTC. The rearrangement uses TRBV5-1 and TRBJ2-7; 13 bases are shared with TRBD2. CDR1 SGHRS and CDR2 YFSETQ come from the germline V gene. J lost 2 bases, V lost 0 bases, and 2 bases had no gene match. There are 16 residues in the CDR3.

The V call is TRBV5-1, the J call TRBJ2-2; D is unresolved. Trimming stripped 5 bases from V and 0 bases from J, with 8 bases between. Germline CDR1 is SGHRS and CDR2 is YFSETQ. The CDR3 runs 14 residues. The CDR3 nucleotides read TGCGCCAGCAGTCAGGCTACGAACACCGGGGAGCTGTTTTTT. This codes for CASSQATNTGELFF.

Of note for this clone: The same CDR3 is also encoded by other DNA sequences in this sample. For the CDR3, the DNA is TGTGCCAGCAGGAGAGGATCTGGGGCCAACGTCCTGACTTTC. Amino acids: CASRRGSGANVLTF. The J gene is TRBJ2-6, the V gene TRBV6-5; D not resolved. This CDR3 spans 14 amino acids. Germline loops: CDR1 MNHEY, CDR2 SVGAGI. Trimming took off 6 bases at V and 1 base at J, with 7 bases between the two ends.

The rearrangement links TRBV7-3 to TRBJ2-5; TRBD1 matches 7 bases. Germline trimming cut 6 bases from V and 0 bases from J; bases unmatched to any gene: 4. The CDR3 is made up of 14 amino acids. Germline loops: CDR1 SGHTA, CDR2 FQGTGA. CDR3 in amino acids: CASRSGQYQETQYF. Here the CDR3 DNA reads TGTGCCAGCAGGTCGGGACAGTACCAAGAGACCCAGTACTTC. Drawing the rest from reference TRBV7-3 and TRBJ2-5, the complete variable domain is GAGVSQTPSNKVTEKGKYVELRCDPISGHTALYWYRQSLGQGPEFLIYFQGTGAADDSGLPNDRFFAVRPEGSVSTLKIQRTERGDSAVYLCASRSGQYQETQYFGPGTRLLVL.

In regard to this clone: A much more abundant neighbour one base away suggests this may be a read error. The chain uses TRBV30 and TRBJ2-7, with TRBD2 as a possible D gene (6 bases). V was cut by 7 bases and J by 9 bases, with 13 bases left in between. Germline values: CDR1 GTSNPN, CDR2 SVGIG (reference sequence). The CDR3 is 10 residues long. This CDR3 is CAFGGFGQYF. The CDR3 bases are TGTGCCTTTGGGGGGTTCGGGCAGTACTTC.

The chain uses TRBV10-3 and TRBJ2-1; 9 bases agree with TRBD1. V shed 3 bases, J shed 8 bases, and the junction held 11 bases outside the gene matches. In germline, CDR1 is ENHRY, CDR2 SYGVKD. The CDR3 has 16 amino acids. CDR3 in DNA: TGTGCCATCAGTGACTCAGGGACAGGGTTAGCCTATGAGCAGTTCTTC. Translation: CAISDSGTGLAYEQFF.

This chain links TRBV7-9 with TRBJ2-3; tentative D call: TRBD2 (6 bases). V was shortened by 2 bases and J by 5 bases, with 20 bases between the two germline ends. Germline CDR1 is SEHNR and CDR2 is FQNEAQ (reference sequence). The length of the CDR3 is 17 residues. The CDR3 nucleotides are TGTGCCAGCAGCTTATTGAGGCCCGGGACTGAAGGAGATACGCAGTATTTT. It translates to CASSLLRPGTEGDTQYF. The variable domain in full, with the rest retrieved from reference TRBV7-9 and TRBJ2-3, is DTGVSQNPRHKITKRGQNVTFRCDPISEHNRLYWYRQTLGQGPEFLTYFQNEAQLEKSRLLSDRFSAERPKGSFSTLEIQRTEQGDSAMYLCASSLLRPGTEGDTQYFGPGTRLTVL.

The chain uses TRBV2 and TRBJ2-7, with D maybe TRBD2 (5 bases). Germline V gene sequence: CDR1 SNHLY, CDR2 FYNNEI. The CDR3 totals 13 residues. V lost 3 bases and J 7 bases, leaving 13 bases between the germline ends. The CDR3 protein is CASSDQGTGEQYF. The CDR3 bases are TGTGCCAGCAGTGATCAAGGCACGGGGGAGCAGTACTTC.

This rearrangement joins TRBV9 to TRBJ2-3; perhaps TRBD2 as D (5 bases). Germline CDR1 is SGDLS and CDR2 is YYNGEE. The ends were cut back, 3 bases at V and 0 bases at J, with 8 bases in the middle. The CDR3 has 14 amino acids. For the CDR3, the DNA is TGTGCCAGCAGCGCCCGAGGGAGCACAGATACGCAGTATTTT. Translation: CASSARGSTDTQYF.

This chain joins TRBV28 and TRBJ2-1; 7 bases match TRBD1. Germline CDR1 is MDHEN and CDR2 is SYDVKM. This CDR3 has 14 residues. J gave up 6 bases and V 5 bases, and 7 bases lay outside the gene matches. The CDR3 spells CASSATGSSNEQFF. The CDR3 coding sequence is TGTGCCAGCAGTGCGACAGGGAGCTCCAATGAGCAGTTCTTC.

The rearrangement links TRBV7-2 to TRBJ2-2, with TRBD1 as a possible D gene (7 bases). The CDR3 length is 15 residues. V dropped 6 bases and J dropped 4 bases, with 15 bases sitting between them. CDR1 is SGHTA, CDR2 FQGNSA, per germline. The CDR3 loop reads CASREGARVTGELFF. The CDR3 DNA follows: TGTGCCAGCAGGGAGGGGGCGAGGGTCACCGGGGAGCTGTTTTTT.

This clone was detected only once. Compared with germline, one end of the junction differs, possibly owing to a read error. V and J are TRBV27 and TRBJ2-1, with D possibly matching TRBD1 (5 bases). Per the germline V gene, CDR1 is MNHEY and CDR2 is SMNVEV (reference sequence). This CDR3 has 14 residues. The CDR3 nucleotides are TGTGCCGGCAGTAGGGCAGGCCAGGGTTATGAGCAGTTCTTC. Residues: CAGSRAGQGYEQFF.

The chain is built from TRBV27 and TRBJ2-1; TRBD2 might be the D (6 bases). Germline V gene sequence: CDR1 MNHEY, CDR2 SMNVEV (reference sequence). The CDR3 is 16 residues long. Trimming cost V 6 bases and J 0 bases, with 15 bases left between them. The CDR3 here is CASRRIAESSYNEQFF. CDR3 nucleotide sequence: TGTGCCAGCAGGAGAATAGCGGAGAGCTCCTACAATGAGCAGTTCTTC.

The V gene is TRBV10-2, the J gene TRBJ1-4, with 8 bases identical to TRBD1. This CDR3 has 16 residues. CDR1 is WSHSY and CDR2 is SAAADI in the germline V gene. The V and J ends lost 7 bases and 0 bases, in that order; junction bases with no gene match: 7. CDR3 DNA: TGCGCCAGCAAAAACAGGGGGGGAGCAACTAATGAAAAACTGTTTTTT. This encodes CASKNRGGATNEKLFF.

The genes are TRBV19 and TRBJ1-5; D not resolved. Germline V CDR1 and CDR2: LNHDA, SQIVND (reference sequence). CDR3 length equals 15 residues. V lost 1 base to trimming and J lost 9 bases, with 16 bases between them. The CDR3 DNA is TGTGCCAGTAGTATAGGCCGGGGAACCAAAGCGCCCCAGCATTTT. Its protein is CASSIGRGTKAPQHF.

The V and J genes are TRBV7-9 and TRBJ1-1; 7 bases map to TRBD1. Looked up from germline, CDR1 is SEHNR and CDR2 is FQNEAQ (reference sequence). V gave up 5 bases and J gave up 6 bases; unmatched junction bases: 9. CDR3 length: 14 residues. The CDR3 loop reads CASSLSQGWSEAFF. CDR3 sequence (DNA): TGTGCCAGCAGCCTATCACAGGGGTGGTCTGAAGCTTTCTTT. The whole variable domain, remainder taken from reference TRBV7-9 and TRBJ1-1, is DTGVSQNPRHKITKRGQNVTFRCDPISEHNRLYWYRQTLGQGPEFLTYFQNEAQLEKSRLLSDRFSAERPKGSFSTLEIQRTEQGDSAMYLCASSLSQGWSEAFFGQGTRLTVV.